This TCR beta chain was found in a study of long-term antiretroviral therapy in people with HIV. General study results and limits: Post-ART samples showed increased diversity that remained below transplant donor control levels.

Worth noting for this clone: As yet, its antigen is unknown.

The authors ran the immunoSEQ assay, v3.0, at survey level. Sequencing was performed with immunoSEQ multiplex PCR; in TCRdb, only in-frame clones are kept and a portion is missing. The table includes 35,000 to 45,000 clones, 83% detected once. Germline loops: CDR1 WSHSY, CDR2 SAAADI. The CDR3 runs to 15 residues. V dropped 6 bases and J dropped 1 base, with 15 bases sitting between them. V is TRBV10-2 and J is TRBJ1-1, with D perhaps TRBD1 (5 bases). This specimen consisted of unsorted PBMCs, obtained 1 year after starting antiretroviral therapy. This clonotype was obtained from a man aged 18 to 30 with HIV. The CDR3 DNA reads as TGCGCCAGCAGAGGTGAGGGGTGGGCGAACACTGAAGCTTTCTTT. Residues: CASRGEGWANTEAFF.